A single sample is the source of the 4 T cell receptor beta chains below, sequenced in a study of T cells after yellow fever vaccination. TCRdb reanalysed the 5' RACE reads using MiXCR and keeps one entry per CDR3 protein. The repertoire holds some 500,000 distinct CDR3 sequences, with 13% as singletons. The sample consisted of PBMCs, taken on the day of the yellow fever booster vaccination. These receptors all come from a man aged 25-45 years who received the YFV17D yellow fever vaccine.

The chain is built from TRBV27 and TRBJ2-2; TRBD1 might be the D (6 bases). V was trimmed by 2 bases and J by 6 bases, leaving 13 bases between them. The CDR3 loop spans 15 amino acids. The germline gives CDR1 MNHEY, CDR2 SMNVEV (reference sequence). The DNA of the CDR3 is TGTGCCAGCAGTTTACTGAACAGGGTCCCCGGGGAGCTGTTTTTT. Translated, it gives CASSLLNRVPGELFF.

This clonotype was observed once. J is TRBJ2-7 and V is TRBV7-2; D gene ambiguous. V lost 5 bases to trimming and J lost 2 bases, with 13 bases between them. The CDR3 spans 14 residues. Germline assignment: CDR1 SGHTA and CDR2 FQGNSA. The CDR3 DNA is TGTGCCAGCAGCCGAGAGAGAAGAACCTACGAGCAGTACTTC. The encoded protein is CASSRERRTYEQYF.

This chain links TRBV6-6 with TRBJ1-1; no firm D call. With 6 bases removed from V and 0 bases from J, the gap between germline ends came to 5 bases. CDR1 is MNHNY and CDR2 is SVGAGI in the germline V gene (reference sequence). There are 12 residues in the CDR3. CDR3 in DNA: TGTGCCAGCAGATCAGTGAACACTGAAGCTTTCTTT. As protein: CASRSVNTEAFF.

This clonotype was picked up a small number of times. The chain uses TRBV12-3 or TRBV12-4 and TRBJ2-1; D is uncertain. The CDR3 extends over 11 amino acids. V shed 4 bases and J shed 9 bases, with 7 bases lying between them. The CDR3 spells CASSSGFEQFF. In DNA, the CDR3 is TGTGCCAGCAGTTCCGGGTTTGAGCAGTTCTTC.